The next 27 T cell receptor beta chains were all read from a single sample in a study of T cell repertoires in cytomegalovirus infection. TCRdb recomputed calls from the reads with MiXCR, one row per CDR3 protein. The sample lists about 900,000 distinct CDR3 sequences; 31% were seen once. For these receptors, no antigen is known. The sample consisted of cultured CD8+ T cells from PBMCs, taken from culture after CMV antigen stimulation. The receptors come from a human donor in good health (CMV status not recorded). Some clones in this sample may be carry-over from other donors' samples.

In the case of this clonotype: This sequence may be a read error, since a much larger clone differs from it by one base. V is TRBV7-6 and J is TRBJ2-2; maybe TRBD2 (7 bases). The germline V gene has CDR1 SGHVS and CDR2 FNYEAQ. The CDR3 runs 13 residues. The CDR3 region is CAGRGANTGELYF. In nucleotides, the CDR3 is TGTGCCGGGAGGGGGGCGAACACCGGGGAGCTGTATTTT.

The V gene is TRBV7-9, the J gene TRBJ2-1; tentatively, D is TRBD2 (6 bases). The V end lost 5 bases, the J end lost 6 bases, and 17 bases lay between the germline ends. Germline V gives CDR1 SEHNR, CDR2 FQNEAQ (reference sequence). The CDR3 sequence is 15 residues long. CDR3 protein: CASSVVRGKPNEQFF. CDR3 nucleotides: TGTGCCAGCAGCGTAGTTCGCGGGAAGCCCAATGAGCAGTTCTTC.

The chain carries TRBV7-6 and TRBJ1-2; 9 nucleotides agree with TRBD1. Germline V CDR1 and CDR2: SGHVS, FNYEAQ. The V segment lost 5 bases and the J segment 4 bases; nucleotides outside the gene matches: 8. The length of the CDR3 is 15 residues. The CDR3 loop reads CASSPTGGLTYGYTF. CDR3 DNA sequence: TGTGCCAGCAGCCCGACAGGGGGGCTTACCTATGGCTACACCTTC. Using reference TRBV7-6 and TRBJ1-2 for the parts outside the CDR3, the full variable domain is GAGVSQSPRYKVTKRGQDVALRCDPISGHVSLYWYRQALGQGPEFLTYFNYEAQQDKSGLPNDRFSAERPEGSISTLTIQRTEQRDSAMYRCASSPTGGLTYGYTFGSGTRLTVV.

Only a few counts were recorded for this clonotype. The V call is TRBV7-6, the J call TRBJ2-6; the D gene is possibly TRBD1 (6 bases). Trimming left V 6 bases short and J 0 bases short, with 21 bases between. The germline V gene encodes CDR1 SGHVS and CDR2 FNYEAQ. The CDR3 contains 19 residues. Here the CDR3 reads CASRVQDRPIYSGANVLTF. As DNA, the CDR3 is TGTGCCAGCAGAGTTCAGGACAGACCGATCTACTCTGGGGCCAACGTCCTGACTTTC.

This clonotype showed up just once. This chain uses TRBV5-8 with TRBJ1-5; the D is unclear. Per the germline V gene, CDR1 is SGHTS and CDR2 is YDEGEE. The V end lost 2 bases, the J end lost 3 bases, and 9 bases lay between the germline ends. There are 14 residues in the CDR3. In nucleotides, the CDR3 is TGTGCCAGCAGCTTTGGTGGGGTCAATCAGCCCCAGCATTTT. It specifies CASSFGGVNQPQHF.

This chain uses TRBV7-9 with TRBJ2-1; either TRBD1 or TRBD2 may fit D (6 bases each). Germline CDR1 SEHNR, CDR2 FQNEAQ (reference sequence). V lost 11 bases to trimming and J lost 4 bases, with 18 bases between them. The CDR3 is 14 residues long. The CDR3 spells CAAWGAQGYNEQFF. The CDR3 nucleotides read TGTGCCGCTTGGGGGGCCCAGGGGTACAATGAGCAGTTCTTC.

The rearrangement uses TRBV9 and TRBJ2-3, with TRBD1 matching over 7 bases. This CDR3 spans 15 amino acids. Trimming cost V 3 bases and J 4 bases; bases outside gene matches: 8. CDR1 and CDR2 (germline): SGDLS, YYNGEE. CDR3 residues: CASSAQGRGADTQYF. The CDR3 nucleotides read TGTGCCAGCAGCGCACAGGGGCGAGGGGCAGATACGCAGTATTTT.

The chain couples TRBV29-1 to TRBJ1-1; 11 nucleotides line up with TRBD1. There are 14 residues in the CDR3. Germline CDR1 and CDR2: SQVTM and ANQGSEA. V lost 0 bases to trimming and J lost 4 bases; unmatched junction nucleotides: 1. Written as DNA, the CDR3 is TGCAGCGTTGAAGAAGGGACAGGGGGCACTGAAGCTTTCTTT. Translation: CSVEEGTGGTEAFF.

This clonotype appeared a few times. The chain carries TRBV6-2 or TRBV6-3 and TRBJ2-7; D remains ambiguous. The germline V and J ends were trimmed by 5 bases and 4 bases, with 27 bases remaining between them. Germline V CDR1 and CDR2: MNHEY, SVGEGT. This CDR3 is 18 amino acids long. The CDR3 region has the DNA TGTGCCAGCAGTATTCCCCCTCGGACGTTCGCTGAGGAATACGAGCAGTACGTC. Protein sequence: CASSIPPRTFAEEYEQYV.

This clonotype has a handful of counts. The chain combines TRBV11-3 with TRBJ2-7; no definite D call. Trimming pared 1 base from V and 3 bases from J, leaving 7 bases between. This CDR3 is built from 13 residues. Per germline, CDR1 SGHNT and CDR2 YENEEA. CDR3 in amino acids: CASSLAVGYEQYV. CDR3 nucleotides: TGTGCCAGCAGCTTAGCAGTGGGCTACGAGCAGTACGTC.

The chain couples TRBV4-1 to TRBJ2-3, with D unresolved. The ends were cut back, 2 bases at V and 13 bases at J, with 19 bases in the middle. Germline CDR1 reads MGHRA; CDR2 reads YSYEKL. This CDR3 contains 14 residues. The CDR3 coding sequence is TGCGCCAGCAGCCAACACACCCGAGATGCGTTGGAGTATTTT. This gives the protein CASSQHTRDALEYF.

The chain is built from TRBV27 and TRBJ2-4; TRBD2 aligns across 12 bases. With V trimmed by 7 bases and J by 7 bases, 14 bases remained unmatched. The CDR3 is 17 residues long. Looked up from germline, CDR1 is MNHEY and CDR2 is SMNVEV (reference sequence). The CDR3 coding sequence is TGTGCCAGCACCGCCGGCAAGCTAGCGGGGGGGGTCAACATTCAGTACTTC. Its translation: CASTAGKLAGGVNIQYF.

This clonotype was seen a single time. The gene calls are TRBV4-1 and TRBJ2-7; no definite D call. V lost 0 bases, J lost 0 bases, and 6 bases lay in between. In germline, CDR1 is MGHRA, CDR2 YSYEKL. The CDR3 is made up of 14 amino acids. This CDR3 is CASSQDLISYEQYV. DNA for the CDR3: TGCGCCAGCAGCCAAGACCTCATCTCCTACGAGCAGTACGTC.

Here the CDR3 reads CASRDSHSPSTDTQYF. The DNA of the CDR3 is TGCGCCAGCCGGGACAGCCACAGTCCTAGCACAGATACGCAGTATTTT. V gene TRBV5-1 combines with J gene TRBJ2-3, with 7 bases that match TRBD1. Germline CDR1 and CDR2: SGHRS and YFSETQ. The CDR3 consists of 16 residues. V lost 7 bases to trimming and J lost 0 bases; unmatched junction nucleotides: 11.

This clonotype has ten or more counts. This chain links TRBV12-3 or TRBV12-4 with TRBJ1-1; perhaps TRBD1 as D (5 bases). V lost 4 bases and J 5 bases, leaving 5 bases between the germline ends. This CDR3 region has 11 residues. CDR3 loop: CASSWGTEAFF. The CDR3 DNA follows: TGTGCCAGCAGTTGGGGGACTGAAGCTTTCTTT.

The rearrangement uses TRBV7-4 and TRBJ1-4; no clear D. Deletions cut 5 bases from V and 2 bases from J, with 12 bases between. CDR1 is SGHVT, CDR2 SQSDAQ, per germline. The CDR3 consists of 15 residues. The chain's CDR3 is CASSHTGSTNEKLFF. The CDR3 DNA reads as TGTGCCAGCAGCCACACCGGGAGCACTAATGAAAAACTGTTTTTT.

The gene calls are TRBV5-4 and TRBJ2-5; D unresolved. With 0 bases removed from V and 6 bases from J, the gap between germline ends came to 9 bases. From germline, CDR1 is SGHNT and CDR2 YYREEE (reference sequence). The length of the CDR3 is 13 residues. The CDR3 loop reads CASSLVLEQTQYF. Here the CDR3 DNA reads TGTGCCAGCAGCTTGGTCTTGGAGCAGACCCAGTACTTC.

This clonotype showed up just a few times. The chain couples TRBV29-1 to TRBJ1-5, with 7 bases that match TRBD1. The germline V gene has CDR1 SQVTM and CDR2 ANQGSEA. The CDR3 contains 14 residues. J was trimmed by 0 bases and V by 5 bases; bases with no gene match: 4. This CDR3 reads CSVRQGNSNQPQHF. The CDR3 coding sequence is TGCAGCGTTCGACAGGGCAATAGCAATCAGCCCCAGCATTTT. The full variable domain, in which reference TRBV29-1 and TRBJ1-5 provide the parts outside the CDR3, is SAVISQKPSRDICQRGTSLTIQCQVDSQVTMMFWYRQQPGQSLTLIATANQGSEATYESGFVIDKFPISRPNLTFSTLTVSNMSPEDSSIYLCSVRQGNSNQPQHFGDGTRLSIL.

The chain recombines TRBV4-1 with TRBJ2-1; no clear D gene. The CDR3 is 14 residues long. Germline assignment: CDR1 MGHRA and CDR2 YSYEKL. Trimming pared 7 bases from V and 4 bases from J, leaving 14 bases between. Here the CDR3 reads CASTSPGDYNEQFF. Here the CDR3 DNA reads TGCGCCAGCACTTCACCTGGGGATTACAATGAGCAGTTCTTC.

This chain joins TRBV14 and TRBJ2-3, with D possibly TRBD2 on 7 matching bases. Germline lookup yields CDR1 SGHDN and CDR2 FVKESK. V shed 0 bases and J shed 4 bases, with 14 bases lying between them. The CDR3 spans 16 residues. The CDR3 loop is CASSQEFGGPSDTQYF. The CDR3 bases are TGTGCCAGCAGCCAAGAATTCGGGGGGCCCTCAGATACGCAGTATTTT.

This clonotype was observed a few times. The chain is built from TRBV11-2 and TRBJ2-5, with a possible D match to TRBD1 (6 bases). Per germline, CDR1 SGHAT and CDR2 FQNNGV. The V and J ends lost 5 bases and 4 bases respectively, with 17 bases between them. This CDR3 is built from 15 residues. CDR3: CASSPTPGVIETQYF. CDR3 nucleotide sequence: TGTGCCAGCAGCCCAACCCCAGGGGTGATAGAGACCCAGTACTTC.

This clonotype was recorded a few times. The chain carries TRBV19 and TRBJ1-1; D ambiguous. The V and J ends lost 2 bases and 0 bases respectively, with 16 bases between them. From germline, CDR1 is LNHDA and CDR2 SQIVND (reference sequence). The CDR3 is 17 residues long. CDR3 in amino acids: CASSISSAYRMNTEAFF. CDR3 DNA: TGTGCCAGTAGTATATCTTCGGCTTACCGCATGAACACTGAAGCTTTCTTT.

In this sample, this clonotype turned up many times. This CDR3 is CASRFPGGGNYNSPLHF. The CDR3 DNA sequence: TGTGCCAGTCGCTTCCCGGGGGGGGGCAACTATAATTCACCCCTCCACTTT. This rearrangement joins TRBV6-6 to TRBJ1-6, with TRBD1 as a possible D gene (6 bases). The CDR3 loop spans 17 amino acids. V was clipped by 9 bases and J by 3 bases, with 21 bases between them. CDR1 MNHNY and CDR2 SVGAGI come from the germline V gene (reference sequence).

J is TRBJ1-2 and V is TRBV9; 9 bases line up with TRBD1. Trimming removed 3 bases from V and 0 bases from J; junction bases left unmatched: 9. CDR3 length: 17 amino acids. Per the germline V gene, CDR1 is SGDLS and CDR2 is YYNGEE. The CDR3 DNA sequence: TGTGCCAGCAGCGCTGGGACAGGGCAAATTCCTAACTATGGCTACACCTTC. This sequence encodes CASSAGTGQIPNYGYTF.

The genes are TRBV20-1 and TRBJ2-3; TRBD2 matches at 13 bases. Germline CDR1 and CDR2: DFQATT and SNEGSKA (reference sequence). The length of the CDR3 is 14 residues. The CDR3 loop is CSVLGTSGADTQYF. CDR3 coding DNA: TGCTCCGTCCTGGGGACTAGCGGGGCCGATACGCAGTATTTT.

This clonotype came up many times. The CDR3 DNA follows: TGTGCCAGCAGTCCCAGGGGAAGGAACACTGAAGCTTTCTTT. This translates into CASSPRGRNTEAFF. V gene TRBV27 combines with J gene TRBJ1-1; D might be TRBD1 (6 bases). CDR3 length equals 14 residues. Trimming took off 5 bases at V and 1 base at J, with 11 bases between the two ends. Germline CDR1 is MNHEY and CDR2 is SMNVEV (reference sequence).

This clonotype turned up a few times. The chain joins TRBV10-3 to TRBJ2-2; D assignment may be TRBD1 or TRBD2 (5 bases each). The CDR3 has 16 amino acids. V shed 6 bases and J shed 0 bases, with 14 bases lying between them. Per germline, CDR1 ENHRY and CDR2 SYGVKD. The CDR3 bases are TGTGCCATCAGGGGTGCTGGGGGTCCGAACACCGGGGAGCTGTTTTTT. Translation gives CAIRGAGGPNTGELFF.